One sample yielded the 10 T cell receptor beta chains listed below, sequenced in a study of blood T cell repertoires in COVID-19. Produced via immunoSEQ multiplex PCR; TCRdb's table is partial and in-frame only. Seen here are approximately 60,000 clones, around 85% observed once, and the top ten hold 18%. Sequencing used peripheral blood. These receptors all stem from a human donor in a cohort sampled during active COVID-19.

The genes are TRBV19 and TRBJ1-2, with D tentatively TRBD1 (5 bases). Germline V gene lookup returns CDR1 LNHDA and CDR2 SQIVND (reference sequence). The CDR3 covers 14 residues. V lost 5 bases to trimming and J lost 8 bases, with 18 bases between them. CDR3 bases: TGTGCCAGTAGTCCTCGACAGTCGTTTTCGGGCTACACCTTC. This encodes CASSPRQSFSGYTF.

J is TRBJ2-7 and V is TRBV7-2; D is perhaps TRBD2 (5 bases). CDR1 and CDR2 (germline): SGHTA, FQGNSA. V lost 4 bases to trimming and J lost 5 bases, with 12 bases between them. The CDR3 spans 13 residues. The CDR3 sequence is CASSSIRDNEQYF. The CDR3 nucleotides are TGTGCCAGCAGCTCCATCCGGGATAACGAGCAGTACTTC.

This chain connects TRBV7-3 to TRBJ2-5; D possibly corresponds to TRBD2 (5 bases). Germline V CDR1 and CDR2: SGHTA, FQGTGA. With 0 bases removed from V and 5 bases from J, the gap between germline ends came to 13 bases. The CDR3 loop spans 15 amino acids. As DNA, the CDR3 is TGTGCCAGCAGCTTAACGGGATCCCGGAGGGAGACCCAGTACTTC. This translates into CASSLTGSRRETQYF. Together with reference TRBV7-3 and TRBJ2-5, the CDR3 gives the full variable domain: GAGVSQTPSNKVTEKGKYVELRCDPISGHTALYWYRQSLGQGPEFLIYFQGTGAADDSGLPNDRFFAVRPEGSVSTLKIQRTERGDSAVYLCASSLTGSRRETQYFGPGTRLLVL.

The chain is built from TRBV3-1 (or the pseudogene TRBV3-2) and TRBJ1-4; no reliable D call. CDR1 and CDR2 from the germline V gene are LGHDT and YNNKEL (reference sequence). This CDR3 spans 11 amino acids. The V end lost 6 bases, the J end lost 4 bases, and 3 bases lay between the germline ends. In DNA form, the CDR3 reads TGTGCCAGCAGTCATAATGAAAAACTGTTTTTT. This codes for CASSHNEKLFF.

The rearrangement links TRBV9 to TRBJ2-5, with D hard to call. Germline lookup yields CDR1 SGDLS and CDR2 YYNGEE. The CDR3 is made up of 15 amino acids. Trimming pared 0 bases from V and 4 bases from J, leaving 13 bases between. The CDR3 loop is CASSVGGTLRETQYF. In DNA, the CDR3 is TGTGCCAGCAGCGTAGGCGGCACACTGAGAGAGACCCAGTACTTC.

This clone was recorded once. The chain uses TRBV6-6 and TRBJ2-7, with 12 bases lining up with TRBD2. The V segment lost 7 bases and the J segment 2 bases; nucleotides outside the gene matches: 3. The germline CDR1 and CDR2 sequences are MNHNY and SVGAGI (reference sequence). The CDR3 sequence is 14 residues long. CDR3 sequence (DNA): TGTGCCAGCACCCCTAGCGGGGGGGCCTACGAGCAGTACTTC. Translation gives CASTPSGGAYEQYF.

This chain connects TRBV10-3 to TRBJ2-3; a weak D match, TRBD2 (6 bases). Trimming removed 3 bases at V and 2 bases at J, with 12 bases between. Germline CDR1 reads ENHRY; CDR2 reads SYGVKD. The CDR3 consists of 15 residues. This chain's CDR3 is CAISESGGYTDTQYF. In DNA form, the CDR3 reads TGTGCCATCAGTGAATCCGGGGGATACACAGATACGCAGTATTTT.

The CDR3 here is CASSRLLGQGEYGYTF. The CDR3 DNA is TGTGCCAGCTCTCGCCTTCTCGGACAGGGAGAGTATGGCTACACCTTC. The rearrangement uses TRBV18 and TRBJ1-2; 8 positions match TRBD1. CDR1 and CDR2 (germline): KGHSH, LQKENI. This CDR3 is 16 amino acids long. J gave up 5 bases and V 6 bases, and 14 bases lay outside the gene matches.

The chain employs TRBV7-6 and TRBJ2-3; 7 bases fit TRBD1. The germline CDR1 and CDR2 sequences are SGHVS and FNYEAQ. The CDR3 has 15 amino acids. V was clipped by 3 bases and J by 0 bases; unmatched bases: 3. CDR3 sequence reads: CASSFGTDSTDTQYF. The CDR3 DNA reads as TGTGCCAGCAGCTTCGGGACAGACAGCACAGATACGCAGTATTTT.

The V call is TRBV5-1, the J call TRBJ2-7, with TRBD1 identical over 7 bases. V shed 3 bases and J 2 bases; nucleotides not matched to a gene: 17. Germline CDR1 SGHRS, CDR2 YFSETQ. CDR3 length equals 18 residues. CDR3 coding DNA: TGCGCCAGCAGCTCTAACCTCCGCCCGACAGGGTTGCCCTACGAGCAGTACTTC. It codes for CASSSNLRPTGLPYEQYF.